What follows are 31 T cell receptor beta chains derived from one specimen sequenced in a study of blood T cell repertoires in COVID-19. TCRdb keeps only in-frame clones here, not all; method: immunoSEQ multiplex PCR. The sample contains about 290,000 clones, 85% of which appear only once. Sequencing input: peripheral blood. These receptors were collected from a woman in her forties or fifties with active or convalescent COVID-19.

The V and J genes are TRBV27 and TRBJ1-6, with 7 bases fitting TRBD1. Germline trimming cut 4 bases from V and 11 bases from J; bases unmatched to any gene: 5. CDR3 length equals 13 residues. Looked up from germline, CDR1 is MNHEY and CDR2 is SMNVEV (reference sequence). The CDR3 sequence is CASSYEGAPPLHF. The CDR3 coding sequence is TGTGCCAGCAGTTACGAGGGGGCTCCACCCCTCCACTTT.

The V call is TRBV1, the J call TRBJ1-2; TRBD1, as called in the table, went unchecked against the DNA. TRBV1 corresponds to a pseudogene. There are 13 residues in the CDR3. The CDR3 loop reads CTSKTGTYYGYTF. The CDR3 DNA follows: TGCACCAGCAAGACAGGGACCTACTATGGCTACACCTTC.

This rearrangement joins TRBV6-5 to TRBJ2-7, with D maybe TRBD2 (6 bases). Trimming pared 2 bases from V and 3 bases from J, leaving 14 bases between. Germline loops: CDR1 MNHEY, CDR2 SVGAGI. This CDR3 has 15 amino acids. This chain's CDR3 is CASSYGDSPNYEQYF. CDR3 DNA sequence: TGTGCCAGCAGTTACGGGGACTCACCGAACTACGAGCAGTACTTC.

This chain uses TRBV5-4 with TRBJ1-2, with 9 nucleotides matching TRBD1. CDR1 and CDR2 from the germline V gene are SGHNT and YYREEE (reference sequence). The trim removed 4 bases at V and 2 bases at J, leaving 9 bases unmatched. This CDR3 spans 16 amino acids. The CDR3 here is CASSTPDRGENYGYTF. In nucleotides, the CDR3 is TGTGCCAGCAGCACGCCGGACAGGGGAGAGAACTATGGCTACACCTTC.

The rearrangement links TRBV6-6 to TRBJ1-2, with D perhaps TRBD1 (5 bases). The V gene lost 4 bases and the J gene lost 0 bases, with 12 bases spanning the gap. The CDR3 has 15 amino acids. The germline V gene has CDR1 MNHNY and CDR2 SVGAGI (reference sequence). The CDR3 loop is CASSSRDSPNYGYTF. The DNA for the CDR3 is TGTGCCAGCAGTTCCCGGGACTCACCTAACTATGGCTACACCTTC.

The V call is TRBV7-2, the J call TRBJ2-5; D is perhaps TRBD2 (6 bases). Germline lookup yields CDR1 SGHTA and CDR2 FQGNSA. The CDR3 sequence is 15 residues long. Trimming took off 2 bases at V and 3 bases at J, with 13 bases between the two ends. CDR3 protein: CASSLSQAGKETQYF. The CDR3 region has the DNA TGTGCCAGCAGCTTATCCCAGGCGGGGAAAGAGACCCAGTACTTC.

This rearrangement joins TRBV6-1 to TRBJ2-7; D unresolved. V lost 1 base and J 6 bases, leaving 16 bases between the germline ends. This CDR3 has 15 residues. Germline assignment: CDR1 MNHNS and CDR2 SASEGT. The CDR3 protein is CASSEGWSALREQYF. The CDR3 coding sequence is TGTGCCAGCAGTGAAGGATGGTCCGCGCTACGCGAGCAGTACTTC.

The V call is TRBV7-2, the J call TRBJ2-1; TRBD1 aligns across 10 bases. The length of the CDR3 is 15 residues. Germline V CDR1 and CDR2: SGHTA, FQGNSA. V lost 6 bases, J lost 4 bases, and 6 bases stayed unmatched. CDR3 sequence: CASRRDRGPYNEQFF. DNA of the CDR3: TGTGCCAGCAGGCGTGACAGGGGGCCATACAATGAGCAGTTCTTC.

The genes are TRBV19 and TRBJ2-5; possibly TRBD2 for D (5 bases). Trimming left V 3 bases short and J 1 base short, with 9 bases between. The CDR3 contains 14 residues. CDR1 and CDR2 from the germline V gene are LNHDA and SQIVND (reference sequence). CDR3 protein: CASSMTDSQETQYF. CDR3 nucleotides: TGTGCCAGTAGTATGACGGACTCCCAAGAGACCCAGTACTTC.

V usage is TRBV2 and J usage is TRBJ2-6, with D possibly TRBD2 on 6 matching bases. CDR3 size: 14 residues. V lost 5 bases to trimming and J lost 3 bases, with 8 bases between them. CDR1 and CDR2 from the germline V gene are SNHLY and FYNNEI. CDR3 amino acids: CASSLRGGANVLTF. The CDR3 DNA follows: TGTGCCAGCAGTTTGCGGGGTGGGGCCAACGTCCTGACTTTC.

The genes are TRBV5-4 and TRBJ2-7, with 9 bases identical to TRBD2. Germline assignment: CDR1 SGHNT and CDR2 YYREEE (reference sequence). The CDR3 is made up of 15 amino acids. With 4 bases clipped from V and 0 bases from J, the junction kept 5 bases outside the gene matches. As DNA, the CDR3 is TGTGCCAGCAGCAGGCGACTAGCGGTCTCCTACGAGCAGTACTTC. It translates to CASSRRLAVSYEQYF.

This chain uses TRBV18 with TRBJ2-3; 9 nucleotides line up with TRBD1. V shed 4 bases, J shed 1 base, and the junction held 3 bases outside the gene matches. The CDR3 is 15 residues long. CDR1 is KGHSH, CDR2 LQKENI, per germline. This CDR3 reads CASSLRDRGTDTQYF. The CDR3 nucleotides are TGTGCCAGCTCACTCCGGGACAGGGGCACAGATACGCAGTATTTT. Filled out from reference TRBV18 and TRBJ2-3, the complete variable domain reads NAGVMQNPRHLVRRRGQEARLRCSPMKGHSHVYWYRQLPEEGLKFMVYLQKENIIDESGMPKERFSAEFPKEGPSILRIQQVVRGDSAAYFCASSLRDRGTDTQYFGPGTRLTVL.

J is TRBJ2-3 and V is TRBV5-4; D unclear. CDR1 and CDR2 (germline): SGHNT, YYREEE (reference sequence). This CDR3 region has 13 residues. Between the trimmed V and J ends, which lost 6 bases and 5 bases, there was a span of 13 bases. CDR3 sequence: CASIPKPGDTQYF. CDR3 coding DNA: TGTGCCAGCATCCCCAAGCCGGGAGATACGCAGTATTTT.

The chain has TRBV18 and TRBJ2-1; D uncertain. Germline V gene lookup returns CDR1 KGHSH and CDR2 LQKENI. The CDR3 consists of 14 residues. The V end lost 8 bases, the J end lost 0 bases, and 11 bases lay between the germline ends. CDR3 DNA sequence: TGTGCCAGCCGACACTCCTCCTCCTACAATGAGCAGTTCTTC. It codes for CASRHSSSYNEQFF.

This chain joins TRBV4-2 and TRBJ2-5, with 7 bases fitting TRBD1. The CDR3 length is 14 residues. V gave up 4 bases and J gave up 1 base; unmatched junction bases: 3. The germline CDR1 and CDR2 sequences are LGHNA and YNFKEQ. CDR3 DNA sequence: TGTGCCAGCAGCCCACAGGGGCCCCAAGAGACCCAGTACTTC. This encodes CASSPQGPQETQYF.

This chain links TRBV4-2 with TRBJ2-1, with 8 bases matching TRBD2. The length of the CDR3 is 15 residues. Trimming took 0 bases from V and 7 from J; bases not matched to a gene: 5. Looked up from germline, CDR1 is LGHNA and CDR2 is YNFKEQ. CDR3 region: CASSQDSGSWNEQFF. The CDR3 DNA sequence: TGTGCCAGCAGCCAAGACAGCGGGAGTTGGAATGAGCAGTTCTTC.

This chain links TRBV5-5 with TRBJ2-7; D may be TRBD2 (5 bases). Trimming shortened V by 5 bases and J by 4 bases, and 10 bases separated the two germline ends. Germline CDR1 is SGHKS and CDR2 is YYEKEE (reference sequence). The CDR3 has 12 residues. CDR3 amino acids: CASSRTGYEQYF. CDR3 bases: TGTGCCAGCAGTAGGACTGGATACGAGCAGTACTTC. The whole variable domain, filled in from reference TRBV5-5 and TRBJ2-7, reads DAGVTQSPTHLIKTRGQQVTLRCSPISGHKSVSWYQQVLGQGPQFIFQYYEKEERGRGNFPDRFSARQFPNYSSELNVNALLLGDSALYLCASSRTGYEQYFGPGTRLTVT.

The chain carries TRBV6-5 and TRBJ1-1; D gene unclear. There are 10 residues in the CDR3. With 8 bases removed from V and 8 bases from J, the gap between germline ends came to 9 bases. CDR1 is MNHEY and CDR2 is SVGAGI in the germline V gene. Written as DNA, the CDR3 is TGTGCCAGCCAGACTAACGAAGCTTTCTTT. This codes for CASQTNEAFF.

V is TRBV18 and J is TRBJ2-6, with a possible D match to TRBD1 (6 bases). From germline, CDR1 is KGHSH and CDR2 LQKENI. CDR3 length equals 15 residues. Trimming stripped 3 bases from V and 1 base from J, with 7 bases between. In nucleotides, the CDR3 is TGTGCCAGCTCACCTGGACAGTCTGGGGCCAACGTCCTGACTTTC. Translation: CASSPGQSGANVLTF.

This chain links TRBV6-5 with TRBJ2-7; 9 nucleotides match TRBD2. V gave up 9 bases and J gave up 3 bases; unmatched junction bases: 3. The length of the CDR3 is 12 residues. Germline V gene lookup returns CDR1 MNHEY and CDR2 SVGAGI. The CDR3 region is CASLAGVYEQYF. The CDR3 nucleotides read TGTGCCAGTTTAGCGGGAGTCTACGAGCAGTACTTC.

J is TRBJ2-7 and V is TRBV5-4, with 11 bases aligning to TRBD2. This CDR3 is built from 13 residues. The germline gives CDR1 SGHNT, CDR2 YYREEE (reference sequence). V lost 6 bases and J lost 4; bases outside the gene matches: 3. CDR3: CASNLAGGYEQYF. The DNA for the CDR3 is TGTGCCAGCAACCTAGCGGGAGGTTACGAGCAGTACTTC. Combining the CDR3 with reference TRBV5-4 and TRBJ2-7 gives the whole variable domain ETGVTQSPTHLIKTRGQQVTLRCSSQSGHNTVSWYQQALGQGPQFIFQYYREEENGRGNFPPRFSGLQFPNYSSELNVNALELDDSALYLCASNLAGGYEQYFGPGTRLTVT.

The chain carries TRBV7-9 and TRBJ1-3; D is possibly TRBD1 (5 bases). V was cut by 1 base and J by 2 bases, with 9 bases left in between. The CDR3 is made up of 15 amino acids. Germline V CDR1 and CDR2: SEHNR, FQNEAQ (reference sequence). The CDR3 nucleotides read TGTGCCAGCAGCTTAGATTCAGGGCCTGGAAACACCATATATTTT. Its protein product is CASSLDSGPGNTIYF.

The CDR3 bases are TGTGCCAGCAGTGGACAGGCGGACACCTACGAGCAGTACTTC. Translating gives CASSGQADTYEQYF. The chain combines TRBV25-1 with TRBJ2-7; perhaps TRBD1 as D (6 bases). There are 14 residues in the CDR3. In germline, CDR1 is MGHDK, CDR2 SYGVNS. Trimming removed 4 bases at V and 2 bases at J, with 12 bases between.

The chain uses TRBV5-1 and TRBJ1-2, with 8 bases matching TRBD1. With 4 bases clipped from V and 4 bases from J, the junction kept 6 bases outside the gene matches. The length of the CDR3 is 14 residues. In germline, CDR1 is SGHRS, CDR2 YFSETQ. The DNA of the CDR3 is TGCGCCAGCAGCATCGACAGGGGCTCCTATGGCTACACCTTC. Amino acid sequence: CASSIDRGSYGYTF.

The V call is TRBV5-1, the J call TRBJ2-5; TRBD1 matches 8 bases. The germline V gene has CDR1 SGHRS and CDR2 YFSETQ. This CDR3 region has 15 residues. V gave up 4 bases and J gave up 5 bases; unmatched junction bases: 10. The CDR3 bases are TGCGCCAGCAGCGCGGGACAGGTAGAATCTGAGACCCAGTACTTC. This encodes CASSAGQVESETQYF.

The chain uses TRBV4-1 and TRBJ2-2, with 8 bases that match TRBD2. The junction had 4 bases not matched to a gene; V was cut back by 1 base and J by 0 bases. Germline CDR1 reads MGHRA; CDR2 reads YSYEKL. The CDR3 loop spans 17 amino acids. CDR3 sequence (DNA): TGCGCCAGCAGCCAAGCGGACGGGAGGGCGAACACCGGGGAGCTGTTTTTT. This sequence encodes CASSQADGRANTGELFF.

The chain carries TRBV7-9 and TRBJ1-1; weak D call: TRBD1 (6 bases). Per germline, CDR1 SEHNR and CDR2 FQNEAQ (reference sequence). The CDR3 spans 13 residues. The V and J ends lost 5 bases and 3 bases respectively, with 10 bases between them. The CDR3 is CASSTRGDTEAFF. In DNA, the CDR3 is TGTGCCAGCAGCACCAGGGGTGACACTGAAGCTTTCTTT.

The rearrangement uses TRBV19 and TRBJ1-5; 10 bases map to TRBD1. The CDR3 is 19 residues long. Germline V CDR1 and CDR2: LNHDA, SQIVND (reference sequence). The V and J ends lost 8 bases and 0 bases, in that order; junction bases with no gene match: 16. CDR3 sequence: CASSYSPGQGMHSNQPQHF. CDR3 bases: TGTGCCAGTTCTTATTCACCGGGACAGGGGATGCATAGCAATCAGCCCCAGCATTTT.

This chain links TRBV9 with TRBJ2-7; 9 positions match TRBD2. With 0 bases clipped from V and 2 bases from J, the junction kept 0 bases outside the gene matches. Germline V lookup: CDR1 SGDLS, CDR2 YYNGEE. This CDR3 has 14 residues. CDR3 sequence: CASSVEREAYEQYF. In nucleotides, the CDR3 is TGTGCCAGCAGCGTAGAGCGGGAGGCCTACGAGCAGTACTTC.

The chain's CDR3 is CARSLRQGRRNQPQHF. CDR3 in DNA: TGTGCCAGAAGCTTGAGACAGGGAAGGCGCAATCAGCCCCAGCATTTT. This chain uses TRBV5-3 with TRBJ1-5; 7 bases agree with TRBD1. TRBV5-3 belongs to the ORF category, with a function that is uncertain. V was pared by 1 base and J by 2 bases, with 6 bases of the junction left unmatched. The CDR3 is 16 residues long.

The rearrangement links TRBV5-1 to TRBJ2-5; the match to TRBD1 covers 7 bases. The CDR3 is 14 residues long. V trimming: 6 bases; J trimming: 2 bases; junction bases outside the gene matches: 7. CDR1 and CDR2 (germline): SGHRS, YFSETQ. The CDR3 DNA is TGCGCCAGCAAACGCGGACAGGCACAAGAGACCCAGTACTTC. Its translation is CASKRGQAQETQYF.